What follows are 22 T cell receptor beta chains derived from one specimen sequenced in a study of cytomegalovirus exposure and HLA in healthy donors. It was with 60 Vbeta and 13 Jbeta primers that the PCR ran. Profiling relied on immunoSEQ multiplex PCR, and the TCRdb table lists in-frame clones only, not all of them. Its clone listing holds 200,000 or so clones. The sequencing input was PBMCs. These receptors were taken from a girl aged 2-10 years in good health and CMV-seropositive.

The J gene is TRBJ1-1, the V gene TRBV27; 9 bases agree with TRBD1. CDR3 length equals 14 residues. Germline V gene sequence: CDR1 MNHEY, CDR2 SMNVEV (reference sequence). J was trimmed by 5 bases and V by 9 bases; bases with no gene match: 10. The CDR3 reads CASSHRGRGTEAFF. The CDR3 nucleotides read TGTGCCAGTTCCCACAGGGGGCGCGGGACTGAAGCTTTCTTT.

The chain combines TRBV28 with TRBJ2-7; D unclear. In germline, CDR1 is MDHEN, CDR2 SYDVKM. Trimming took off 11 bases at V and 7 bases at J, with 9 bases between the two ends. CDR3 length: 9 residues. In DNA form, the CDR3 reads TGTGCCGTCGGGTGGGAGCAGTACTTC. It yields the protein CAVGWEQYF.

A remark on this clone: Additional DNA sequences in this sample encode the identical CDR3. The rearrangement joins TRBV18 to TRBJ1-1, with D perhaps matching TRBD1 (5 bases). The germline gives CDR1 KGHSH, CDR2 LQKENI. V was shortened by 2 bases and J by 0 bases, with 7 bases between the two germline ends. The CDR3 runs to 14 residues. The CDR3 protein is CASSPTGMNTEAFF. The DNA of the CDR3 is TGTGCCAGCTCACCAACAGGTATGAACACTGAAGCTTTCTTT.

This CDR3 reads CASGRTADYSEQYF. Here the CDR3 DNA reads TGTGCCAGCGGTAGGACAGCCGATTACAGCGAGCAGTACTTC. The chain has TRBV6-1 and TRBJ2-7, with D possibly matching TRBD1 (6 bases). Trimming stripped 8 bases from V and 6 bases from J, with 20 bases between. Germline CDR1 and CDR2: MNHNS and SASEGT. CDR3 length equals 14 residues.

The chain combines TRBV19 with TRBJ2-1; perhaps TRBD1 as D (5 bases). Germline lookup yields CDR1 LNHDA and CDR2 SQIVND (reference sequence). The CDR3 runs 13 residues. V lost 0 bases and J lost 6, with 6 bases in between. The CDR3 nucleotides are TGTGCCAGTAGTATAGAGACAGCCAATGAGCAGTTCTTC. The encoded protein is CASSIETANEQFF.

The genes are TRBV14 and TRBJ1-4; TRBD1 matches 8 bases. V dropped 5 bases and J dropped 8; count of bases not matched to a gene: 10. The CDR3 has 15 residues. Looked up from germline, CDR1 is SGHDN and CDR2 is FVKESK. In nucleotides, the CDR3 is TGTGCCAGCAGCGGGACAGGTTCTTTTTACGAAAAACTGTTTTTT. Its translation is CASSGTGSFYEKLFF.

In DNA form, the CDR3 reads TGTGCCAGTAGCCGCGGGGCTAGCGGGAGGGCTTACTACGAGCAGTACTTC. It yields the protein CASSRGASGRAYYEQYF. The chain combines TRBV27 with TRBJ2-7; 12 bases agree with TRBD2. CDR1 and CDR2 (germline): MNHEY, SMNVEV (reference sequence). J lost 3 bases, V lost 9 bases, and 15 bases had no gene match. The CDR3 runs to 17 residues.

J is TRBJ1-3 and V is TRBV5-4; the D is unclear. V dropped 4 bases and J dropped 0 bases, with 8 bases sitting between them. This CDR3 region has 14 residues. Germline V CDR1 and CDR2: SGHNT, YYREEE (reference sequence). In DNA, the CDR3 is TGTGCCAGCAGCCAGCGGTTCTCTGGAAACACCATATATTTT. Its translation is CASSQRFSGNTIYF.

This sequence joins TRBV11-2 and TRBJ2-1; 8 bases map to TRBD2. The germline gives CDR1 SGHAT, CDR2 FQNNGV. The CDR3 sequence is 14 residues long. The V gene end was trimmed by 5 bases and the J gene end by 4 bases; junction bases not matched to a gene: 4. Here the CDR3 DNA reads TGTGCCAGCAGCCGGACTAGCCCTTACAATGAGCAGTTCTTC. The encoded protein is CASSRTSPYNEQFF.

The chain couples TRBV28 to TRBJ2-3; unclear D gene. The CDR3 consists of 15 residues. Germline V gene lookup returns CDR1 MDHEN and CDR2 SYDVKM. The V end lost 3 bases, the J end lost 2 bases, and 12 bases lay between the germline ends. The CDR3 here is CASSFSPEFTDTQYF. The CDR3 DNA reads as TGTGCCAGCAGTTTCTCCCCGGAGTTCACAGATACGCAGTATTTT. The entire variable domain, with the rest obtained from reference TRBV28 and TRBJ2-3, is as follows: DVKVTQSSRYLVKRTGEKVFLECVQDMDHENMFWYRQDPGLGLRLIYFSYDVKMKEKGDIPEGYSVSREKKERFSLILESASTNQTSMYLCASSFSPEFTDTQYFGPGTRLTVL.

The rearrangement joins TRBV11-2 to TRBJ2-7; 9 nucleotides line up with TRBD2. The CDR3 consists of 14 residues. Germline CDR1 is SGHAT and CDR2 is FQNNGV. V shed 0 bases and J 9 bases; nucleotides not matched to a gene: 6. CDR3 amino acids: CASSLDSGSTGQYF. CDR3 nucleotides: TGTGCCAGCAGCTTAGATAGCGGGAGCACCGGGCAGTACTTC.

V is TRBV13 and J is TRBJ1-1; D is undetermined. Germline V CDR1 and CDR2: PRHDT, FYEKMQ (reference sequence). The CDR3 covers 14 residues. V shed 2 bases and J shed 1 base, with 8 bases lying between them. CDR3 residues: CASSLRGGNTEAFF. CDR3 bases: TGTGCCAGCAGCTTACGGGGAGGGAACACTGAAGCTTTCTTT.

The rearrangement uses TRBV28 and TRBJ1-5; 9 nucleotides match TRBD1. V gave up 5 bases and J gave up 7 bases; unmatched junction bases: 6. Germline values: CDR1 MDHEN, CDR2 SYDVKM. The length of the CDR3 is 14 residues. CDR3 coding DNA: TGTGCCAGCAGTCATCGGACAGGGGAACAGCCCCAGCATTTT. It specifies CASSHRTGEQPQHF.

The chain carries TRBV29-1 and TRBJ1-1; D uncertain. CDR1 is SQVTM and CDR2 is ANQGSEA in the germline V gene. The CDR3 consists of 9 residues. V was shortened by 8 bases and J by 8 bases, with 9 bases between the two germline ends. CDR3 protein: CSSSPEAFF. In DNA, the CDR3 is TGCAGCTCCTCCCCCGAAGCTTTCTTT.

The CDR3 DNA reads TGTGCCAGCAGTTTCCCCGGGGGGGGCGGCGGCTACACCTTC. Translating gives CASSFPGGGGGYTF. The chain couples TRBV28 to TRBJ1-2, with D maybe TRBD1 (6 bases). Germline V CDR1 and CDR2: MDHEN, SYDVKM. Trimming removed 3 bases from V and 8 bases from J, with 16 bases in between. This CDR3 has 14 amino acids.

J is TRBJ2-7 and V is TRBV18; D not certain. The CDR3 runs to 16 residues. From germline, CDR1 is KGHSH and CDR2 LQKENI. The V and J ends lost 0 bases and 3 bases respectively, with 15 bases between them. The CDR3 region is CASSPPMVSVVYEQYF. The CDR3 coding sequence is TGTGCCAGCTCACCACCGATGGTTTCGGTGGTCTACGAGCAGTACTTC.

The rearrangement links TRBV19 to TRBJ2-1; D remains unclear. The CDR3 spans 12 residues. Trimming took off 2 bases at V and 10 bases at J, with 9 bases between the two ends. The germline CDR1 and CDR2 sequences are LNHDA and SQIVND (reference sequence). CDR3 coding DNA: TGTGCCAGTAGTATACAGCGCTCGGAGCAGTTCTTC. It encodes CASSIQRSEQFF.

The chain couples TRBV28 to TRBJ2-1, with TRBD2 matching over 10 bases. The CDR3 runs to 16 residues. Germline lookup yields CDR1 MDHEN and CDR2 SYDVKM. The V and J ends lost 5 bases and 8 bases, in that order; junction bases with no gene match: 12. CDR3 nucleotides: TGTGCCAGCAGTAAACTAGCGGGAAGCTCCCAGGATGAGCAGTTCTTC. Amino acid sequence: CASSKLAGSSQDEQFF. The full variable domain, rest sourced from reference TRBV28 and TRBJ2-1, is DVKVTQSSRYLVKRTGEKVFLECVQDMDHENMFWYRQDPGLGLRLIYFSYDVKMKEKGDIPEGYSVSREKKERFSLILESASTNQTSMYLCASSKLAGSSQDEQFFGPGTRLTVL.

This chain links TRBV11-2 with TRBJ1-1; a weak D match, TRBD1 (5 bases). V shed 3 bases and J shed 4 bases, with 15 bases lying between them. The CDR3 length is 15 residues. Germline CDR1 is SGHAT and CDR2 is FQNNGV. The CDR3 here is CASSFSRDQGTEAFF. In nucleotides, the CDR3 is TGTGCCAGCAGCTTCTCCAGGGATCAAGGCACTGAAGCTTTCTTT.

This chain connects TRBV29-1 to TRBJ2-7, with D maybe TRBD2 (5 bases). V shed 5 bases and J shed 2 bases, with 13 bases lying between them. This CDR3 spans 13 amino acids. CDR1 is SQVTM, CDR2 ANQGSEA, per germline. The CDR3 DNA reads TGCAGCGTTCCTGGACTGAATACCTACGAGCAGTACTTC. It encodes CSVPGLNTYEQYF.

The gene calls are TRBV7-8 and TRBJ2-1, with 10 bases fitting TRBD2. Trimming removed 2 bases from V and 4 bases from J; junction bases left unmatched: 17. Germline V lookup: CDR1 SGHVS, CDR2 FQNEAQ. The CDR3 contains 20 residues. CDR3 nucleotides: TGTGCCAGCAGCTTAAGATGGGCTAGCGGGAGCCGGACGGGGTACAATGAGCAGTTCTTC. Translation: CASSLRWASGSRTGYNEQFF. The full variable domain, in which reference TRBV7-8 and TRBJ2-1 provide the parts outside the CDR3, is GAGVSQSPRYKVAKRGQDVALRCDPISGHVSLFWYQQALGQGPEFLTYFQNEAQLDKSGLPSDRFFAERPEGSVSTLKIQRTQQEDSAVYLCASSLRWASGSRTGYNEQFFGPGTRLTVL.

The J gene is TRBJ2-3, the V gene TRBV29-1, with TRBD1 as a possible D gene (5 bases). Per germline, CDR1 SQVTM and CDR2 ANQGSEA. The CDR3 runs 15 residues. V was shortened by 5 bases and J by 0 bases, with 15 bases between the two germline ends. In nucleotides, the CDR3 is TGCAGCGTTAAGGGGTGGATGCCTAGCACAGATACGCAGTATTTT. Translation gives CSVKGWMPSTDTQYF.